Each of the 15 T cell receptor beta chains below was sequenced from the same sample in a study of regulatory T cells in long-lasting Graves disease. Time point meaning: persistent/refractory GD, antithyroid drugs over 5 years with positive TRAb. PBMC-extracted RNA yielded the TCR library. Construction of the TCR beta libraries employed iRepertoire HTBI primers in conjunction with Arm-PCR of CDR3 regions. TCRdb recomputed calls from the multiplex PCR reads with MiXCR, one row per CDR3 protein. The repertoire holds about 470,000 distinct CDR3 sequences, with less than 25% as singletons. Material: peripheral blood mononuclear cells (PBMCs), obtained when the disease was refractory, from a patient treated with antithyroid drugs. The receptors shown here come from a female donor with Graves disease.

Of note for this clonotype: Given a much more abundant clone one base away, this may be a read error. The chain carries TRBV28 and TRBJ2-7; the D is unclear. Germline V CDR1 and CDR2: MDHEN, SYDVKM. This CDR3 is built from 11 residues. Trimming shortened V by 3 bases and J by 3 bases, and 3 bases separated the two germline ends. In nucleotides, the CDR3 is TGTGCCAGCAGTTTCGTCTACGAGCAGTACTTC. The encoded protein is CASSFVYEQYF.

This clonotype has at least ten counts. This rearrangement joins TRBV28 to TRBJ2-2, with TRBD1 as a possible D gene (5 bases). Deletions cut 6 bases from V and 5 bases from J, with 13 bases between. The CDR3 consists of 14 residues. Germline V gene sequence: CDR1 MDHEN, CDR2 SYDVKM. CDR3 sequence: CASSPTGQTGELFF. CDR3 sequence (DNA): TGTGCCAGCAGCCCTACAGGCCAGACCGGGGAGCTGTTTTTT. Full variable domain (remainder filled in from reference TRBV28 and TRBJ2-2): DVKVTQSSRYLVKRTGEKVFLECVQDMDHENMFWYRQDPGLGLRLIYFSYDVKMKEKGDIPEGYSVSREKKERFSLILESASTNQTSMYLCASSPTGQTGELFFGEGSRLTVL.

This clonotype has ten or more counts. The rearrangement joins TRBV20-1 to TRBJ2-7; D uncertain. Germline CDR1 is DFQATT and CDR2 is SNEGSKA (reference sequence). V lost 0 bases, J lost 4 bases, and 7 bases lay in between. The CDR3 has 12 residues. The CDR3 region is CSARDSRYEQYF. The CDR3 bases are TGCAGTGCTAGAGATTCCAGGTACGAGCAGTACTTC.

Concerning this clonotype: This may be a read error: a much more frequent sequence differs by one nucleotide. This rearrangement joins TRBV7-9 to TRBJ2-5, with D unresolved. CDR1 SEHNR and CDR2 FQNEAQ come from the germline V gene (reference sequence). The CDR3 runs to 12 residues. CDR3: CACSPWTETQYF. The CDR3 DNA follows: TGTGCCTGCAGCCCATGGACAGAGACCCAGTACTTC.

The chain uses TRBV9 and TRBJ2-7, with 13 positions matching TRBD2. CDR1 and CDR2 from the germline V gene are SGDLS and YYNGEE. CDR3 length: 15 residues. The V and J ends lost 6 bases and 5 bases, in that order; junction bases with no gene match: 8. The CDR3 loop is CASNLQGTSGNEQYF. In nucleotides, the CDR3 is TGTGCCAGCAACCTCCAAGGGACTAGCGGGAACGAGCAGTACTTC. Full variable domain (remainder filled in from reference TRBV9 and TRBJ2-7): DSGVTQTPKHLITATGQRVTLRCSPRSGDLSVYWYQQSLDQGLQFLIQYYNGEERAKGNILERFSAQQFPDLHSELNLSSLELGDSALYFCASNLQGTSGNEQYFGPGTRLTVT.

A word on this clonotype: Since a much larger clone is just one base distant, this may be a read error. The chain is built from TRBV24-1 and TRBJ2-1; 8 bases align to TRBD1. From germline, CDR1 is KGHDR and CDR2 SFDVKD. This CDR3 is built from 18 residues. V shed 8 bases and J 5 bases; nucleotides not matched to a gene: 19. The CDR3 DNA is TGTGCCACCATAGCACAGGGGGTGAGGGAAAATACCGACAATGAGCAGTTCTTC. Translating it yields CATIAQGVRENTDNEQFF.

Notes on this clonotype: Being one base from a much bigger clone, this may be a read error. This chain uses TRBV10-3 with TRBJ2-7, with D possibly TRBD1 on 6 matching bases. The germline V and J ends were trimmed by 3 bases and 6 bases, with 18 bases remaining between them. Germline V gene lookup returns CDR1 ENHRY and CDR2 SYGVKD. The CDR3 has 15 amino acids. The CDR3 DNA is TGTGCCATCAGTGAATCAGGGGCTGGGCGGAGCGAGCAGTACTTC. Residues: CAISESGAGRSEQYF.

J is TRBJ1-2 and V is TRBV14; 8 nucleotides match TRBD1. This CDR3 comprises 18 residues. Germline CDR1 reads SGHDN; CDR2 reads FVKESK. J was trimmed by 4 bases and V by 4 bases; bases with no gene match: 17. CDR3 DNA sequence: TGTGCCAGCAGCCTAAATCTACCGGGACAGGCTCTTCTCTATGGCTACACCTTC. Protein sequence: CASSLNLPGQALLYGYTF.

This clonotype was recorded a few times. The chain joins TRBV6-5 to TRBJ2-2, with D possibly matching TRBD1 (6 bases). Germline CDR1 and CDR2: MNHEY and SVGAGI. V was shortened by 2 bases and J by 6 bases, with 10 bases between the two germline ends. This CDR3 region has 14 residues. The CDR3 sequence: CASSYLQGAGELFF. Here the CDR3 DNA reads TGTGCCAGCAGTTACCTACAGGGCGCCGGGGAGCTGTTTTTT.

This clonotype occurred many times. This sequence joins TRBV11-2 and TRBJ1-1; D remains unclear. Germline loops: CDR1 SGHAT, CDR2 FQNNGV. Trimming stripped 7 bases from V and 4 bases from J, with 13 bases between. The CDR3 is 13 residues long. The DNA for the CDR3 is TGTGCCAGCACCCCCAGGAGCGCCACTGAAGCTTTCTTT. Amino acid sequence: CASTPRSATEAFF.

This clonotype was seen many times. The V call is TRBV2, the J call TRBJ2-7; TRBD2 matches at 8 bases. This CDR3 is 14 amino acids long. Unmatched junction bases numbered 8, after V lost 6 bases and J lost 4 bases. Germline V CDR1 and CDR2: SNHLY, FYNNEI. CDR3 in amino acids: CASSAPGLDYEQYF. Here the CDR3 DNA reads TGTGCCAGCAGCGCCCCGGGACTAGATTACGAGCAGTACTTC. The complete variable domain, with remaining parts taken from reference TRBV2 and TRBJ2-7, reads EPEVTQTPSHQVTQMGQEVILRCVPISNHLYFYWYRQILGQKVEFLVSFYNNEISEKSEIFDDQFSVERPDGSNFTLKIRSTKLEDSAMYFCASSAPGLDYEQYFGPGTRLTVT.

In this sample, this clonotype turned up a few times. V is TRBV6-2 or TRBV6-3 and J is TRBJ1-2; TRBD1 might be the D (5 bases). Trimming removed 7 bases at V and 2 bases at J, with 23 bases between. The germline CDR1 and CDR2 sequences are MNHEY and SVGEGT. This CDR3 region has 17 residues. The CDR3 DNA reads TGTGCCAGCACAGGGCCGGTGGCCGGGAGGTGGAACTATGGCTACACCTTC. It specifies CASTGPVAGRWNYGYTF.

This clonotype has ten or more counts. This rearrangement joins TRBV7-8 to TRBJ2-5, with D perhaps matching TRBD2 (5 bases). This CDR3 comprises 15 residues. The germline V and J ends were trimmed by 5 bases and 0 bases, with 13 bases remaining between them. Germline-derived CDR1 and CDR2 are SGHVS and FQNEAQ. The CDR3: CASSPVPGNQETQYF. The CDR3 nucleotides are TGTGCCAGCAGCCCTGTTCCGGGGAACCAAGAGACCCAGTACTTC. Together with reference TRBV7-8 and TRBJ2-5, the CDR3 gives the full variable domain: GAGVSQSPRYKVAKRGQDVALRCDPISGHVSLFWYQQALGQGPEFLTYFQNEAQLDKSGLPSDRFFAERPEGSVSTLKIQRTQQEDSAVYLCASSPVPGNQETQYFGPGTRLLVL.

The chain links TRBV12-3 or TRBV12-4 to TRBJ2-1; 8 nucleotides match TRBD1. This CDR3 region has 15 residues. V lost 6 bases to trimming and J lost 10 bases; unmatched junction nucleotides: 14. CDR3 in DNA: TGTGCCAGCAGCCCCGACAGGGGCACCTCCAGGGAGCAGTTCTTC. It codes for CASSPDRGTSREQFF.

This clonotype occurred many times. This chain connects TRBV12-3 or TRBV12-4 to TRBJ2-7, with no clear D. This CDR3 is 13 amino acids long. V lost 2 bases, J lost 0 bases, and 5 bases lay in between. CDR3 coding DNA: TGTGCCAGCAGTTTACCCGCCTCCTACGAGCAGTACTTC. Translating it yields CASSLPASYEQYF.